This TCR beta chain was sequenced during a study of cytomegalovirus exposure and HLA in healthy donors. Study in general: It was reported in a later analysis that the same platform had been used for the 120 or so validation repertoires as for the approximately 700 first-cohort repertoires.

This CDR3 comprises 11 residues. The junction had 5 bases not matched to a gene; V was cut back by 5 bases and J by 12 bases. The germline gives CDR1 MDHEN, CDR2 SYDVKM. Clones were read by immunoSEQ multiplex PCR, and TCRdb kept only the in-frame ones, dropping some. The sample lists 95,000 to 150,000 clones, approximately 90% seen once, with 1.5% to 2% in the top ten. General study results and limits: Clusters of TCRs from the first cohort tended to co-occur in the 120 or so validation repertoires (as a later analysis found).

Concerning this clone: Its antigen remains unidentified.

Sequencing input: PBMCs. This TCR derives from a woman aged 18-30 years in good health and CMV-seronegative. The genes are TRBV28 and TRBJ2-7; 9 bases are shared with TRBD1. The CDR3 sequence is CASSTGTGLYF. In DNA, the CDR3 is TGTGCCAGCAGTACCGGGACAGGGTTGTACTTC.